This T cell receptor (beta chain) was observed in a study of T cell repertoires in cytomegalovirus infection (dated by TCRdb to between 2018 and 2021). For context, the study as a whole: Because public TCR beta signatures pointed to carriage of CMV infection together with the matching HLA type, the HLA type of each donor mattered for the analysis.

From the cysteine up to the phenylalanine, the CDR3 has a length of 17 residues. The sequence is cut down to CDR3 DNA, 51 bases in frame from base 1. Cut back by 3 bases and 2 bases, the V and J ends lie 18 bases apart. The germline V gene yields SNHLY for CDR1 and FYNNEI for CDR2. Broader findings and caveats from the paper: Carriers of CMV infection plus the relevant HLA type were discriminated by the cumulative frequency of public TCR beta family members in the study cohort and in an independent approximately 400-donor cohort. The ex vivo response was dominated by HLA-C-restricted CMV-specific TCR beta clonotypes, and the single most frequent clonotype in two of eight donors was supplied by these HLA-C-restricted clonotypes.

A word on this clonotype: The target of this receptor is not known. The record has no base qualities; no much larger clone is one base away.

The sequencer listed for this sample is Illumina HiSeq 1500. TCRdb reworked the public reads: Q25 trimming with fastp, MiXCR clone assembly, productive beta chains retained. For every CDR3 protein sequence, its rows merge into one entry that carries the most common genes and DNA. Within this sample are 490,000 or so distinct CDR3 sequences, with roughly 12% of them counted one time only. Roughly a tenth of the sample goes to the ten largest clones. Source material: PBMCs. This TCR came from a human donor in good health (CMV status not recorded). Some clones in this sample may be carry-over from other donors' samples. The chain is made from TRBV2 and TRBJ2-3, with a tentative D gene TRBD1 over 6 matching bases. The CDR3 region reads CASSDKGGQRFTDTQYF. The sequenced DNA: TGTGCCAGCAGTGATAAAGGCGGACAGCGCTTCACAGATACGCAGTATTTT.